This TCR beta chain came from a study of beta chain features in type 1 diabetes (dated by TCRdb to the late 2010s). For context, the study as a whole: Patients and healthy donors did not differ in mean age, gender distribution, total cell number or subset yield. A total of 100 million to 110 million sorted cells were examined across all samples, and a strong correlation was observed between cell number per subset and RNA yield. The study compared TCRB repertoires of sorted circulating CD4+ T cell subsets between recently diagnosed type 1 diabetes patients and matched healthy donors. Whereas all 28 donors provided naive and central memory subsets, regulatory and stem cell-like memory subsets were isolated from just 8 patients and roughly eight healthy donors. The full study reports these points: Naive, central memory and regulatory TCRB repertoires appeared more similar among patients than among healthy donors. Only small numbers of individuals were included in the HLA sub-analyses, which left unresolved whether HLA type had any influence on TCRB rearrangement. Because cDNA was sequenced instead of genomic DNA, highly expressing activated cells could be over-represented, though the groups showed no difference in activation or CD3 levels. In all four CD4+ subsets, TCRB CDR3 length was moderately but significantly shorter in type 1 diabetes patients. At VDJ recombination sites, patients with type 1 diabetes made fewer insertions and deleted more nucleotides, a pattern implying thymic rearrangement abnormalities. PCR might favor shorter templates, but patient and control samples were amplified and corrected together, so any skew would affect both groups equally.

The entire amount of isolated RNA was reverse transcribed using the High Capacity cDNA Reverse Transcription Kit, so the sequenced TCRB transcripts were expressed ones. Naive, central memory and regulatory T cell samples underwent deep immunoSEQ sequencing, averaging about 3.57 million total reads per sample. After sorted cells were lysed in RLT buffer, RNA was extracted with DNase-treated RNeasy Micro or Mini kits, with the choice depending on cell number. Each cell subset was processed on its own to prevent cross-contamination, while patient and healthy donor samples were processed together. The immunoSEQ multiplex PCR was used to amplify TCRB sequences from cDNA, generating 87-bp fragments that spanned the CDR3 region. The amplicons were sequenced using the Illumina HiSeq platform. On the study's bioinformatics: PCR bias was computationally corrected using synthetic template baselines, reads within Hamming distance 2 were collapsed, and singletons that could not be merged were discarded. Reads were aligned against IMGT to assign V, D and J genes, CDR3 length and insertions or deletions at six rearrangement sites. Within each subset, clonotype counts were normalized to sorted cell number, after which true diversity and Gini coefficients were computed with the tcR R package. Repertoire sharing was quantified using the overlap coefficient calculated on TCRB nucleotide sequences. Out-of-frame TCRB sequences from naive cells were analyzed to stand in for the pre-selection repertoire. TCRdb mirrors the immuneACCESS table, restricted to in-frame sequences. Some clones are absent from its copies; in checked studies, under half trace to an unresolved V gene, and the reason for the others is unknown. V and J calls and clone size are as listed in that table; D and trimming were resolved from the DNA. In all, the sample holds 500,000 to 700,000 clones, and roughly 15% of those were seen once. The leading ten clones occupy about 0.087% of the sample.

Note on this clone: Its antigen is still unknown. No base-level quality is on record; no much larger clone is a single base apart. This sample includes further DNA sequences coding for the same CDR3.

Via the germline V gene, CDR1 is SQVTM and CDR2 ANQGSEA. V is shortened by 6 bases, J by 4 bases, and the region joining them spans 11 bases. The CDR3 spans 12 residues, from the cysteine through the phenylalanine. The CDR3 DNA has 36 bases and is translated from base 1. A single peripheral blood draw of 95 to 150 mL on average was collected from each donor into heparinised tubes. Using a panel that included CD45RO, CCR7, CD25, CD127, CD95 and CD27, naive, central memory, regulatory and stem cell-like memory CD4+ T cells were sorted on a BD FACSAria II. A purity above 98% was achieved for all sorted populations. Right away, PBMCs were isolated by Lymphoprep density gradient centrifugation and were stained directly, with no culture step. To minimize batch effects, samples were stained and sorted in pairs, one healthy donor with one patient per experiment.

The receptor's source is a man aged 18 to 30 in good health. Rearrangement joined TRBV29-1 to TRBJ2-3, with no confidently assigned D gene. Sequencing was performed on naive CD4+ T cells from blood. What this sample's cell subset or site label stands for: true naive CD4+ T cells. The nucleotide sequence reads TGCAGCGTAGCCCCCGGAGCAGATACGCAGTATTTT. The translation is CSVAPGADTQYF.